This T cell receptor beta chain was recovered during a study of OX40 agonist ivuxolimab in advanced cancers. As for the study in general: Ivuxolimab is an agonistic anti-OX40 (CD134) antibody, and patients were treated with it. The dose-escalation cohort had hepatocellular carcinoma, melanoma, renal cell or head and neck cancer. A male proportion of under 90% was recorded, with mean age approximately 56 years and range about 20 to 79. The study, taken as a whole, reports: Compared with CD4+, CD8+ T cells on average had more expanded clones.

Details on this clone: Its specificity is unknown.

Clones were sequenced by immunoSEQ multiplex PCR, and TCRdb holds only the in-frame ones, with some missing. Of tens of thousands of clones listed, less than 85% are singletons. The specimen was CD4+ or CD8+ T cells sorted from blood, collected in a trial of the OX40 agonist ivuxolimab. The origin of this receptor is an adult with an advanced solid tumor such as melanoma, head and neck, liver or kidney cancer.

The CDR3 protein is CASSGGGESYNEQFF. In nucleotides, the CDR3 is TGTGCCAGCAGCGGAGGGGGGGAGTCCTACAATGAGCAGTTCTTC. The chain uses TRBV11-2 and TRBJ2-1, with a possible D match to TRBD2 (7 bases). The V gene's germline CDR1 is SGHAT and CDR2 FQNNGV. The CDR3 extends over 15 amino acids. V lost 5 bases and J 1 base, leaving 12 bases between the germline ends.